This TCR beta chain was sequenced during a study of cytomegalovirus exposure and HLA in healthy donors. Turning to the study itself: Early released data comprised around 79 million unique TCRs from HLA-typed donors. Study-wide findings and caveats: For cytomegalovirus status, the classifier reportedly gave diagnoses with high specificity and sensitivity. The authors considered a cluster of highly shared sequence variants likely to be a sequencing artifact.

Vbeta (60) and Jbeta (13) primers were used in the PCR. Method: immunoSEQ multiplex PCR; TCRdb's copy keeps in-frame clones and lacks some. The repertoire table contains around 53,000 clones. Germline CDR1 is SGHRS and CDR2 is YFSETQ. The CDR3 sequence is 15 residues long. V lost 4 bases to trimming and J lost 6 bases, with 19 bases between them. In the case of this clone: Its target is not known.

The sample consisted of PBMCs. The TCR was taken from a male donor in good health and CMV-seropositive. The V call is TRBV5-1, the J call TRBJ1-2; tentatively, D is TRBD1 (6 bases). The CDR3 reads CASSRYREIVDGYTF. Written as DNA, the CDR3 is TGCGCCAGCAGCAGATACAGGGAAATAGTAGATGGCTACACCTTC.